These T cell receptor beta chains were read from a single sample in a study of blood T cell repertoires in COVID-19. Assay used: immunoSEQ multiplex PCR; TCRdb lists only in-frame clones, some missing. Of 37,000 or so clones in the sample, roughly 80% were seen once. What was sequenced was peripheral blood. The receptors shown here come from a man at least 80 years old with active or convalescent COVID-19. Each CDR3 is given with its conserved first and last residue. D genes are given only for firm matches. Some rows have no size entry. The others give once, few or many, or a class for an expanded clone.

TGCGCCAGCAGTGAGATTACAGGGGCGGGCACCGGGGAGCTGTTTTTT,CASSEITGAGTGELFF,TRBJ2-2,NA,TRBV5-1,TRBD1
TGTGCCACCAGCAGAGTTCACTACTCAGATACGCAGTATTTT,CATSRVHYSDTQYF,TRBJ2-3,NA,TRBV15,NA
TGTGCCAGCAGCCCCCCCGGTGGGACCCAGTACTTC,CASSPPGGTQYF,TRBJ2-5,NA,TRBV3-1/TRBV3-2,NA
TGTGCCAGCCGGTCCGAAATTAATCAGCCCCAGCATTTT,CASRSEINQPQHF,TRBJ1-5,NA,TRBV6-5,NA
TGTGCCAGCAGTTACAGGGGGCTGGGCACCGGGGAGCTGTTTTTT,CASSYRGLGTGELFF,TRBJ2-2,NA,TRBV6-5,TRBD1
TGTGCCAGCAGCGCAAAAGGGGGACTAGCGGGGGTTATTTACAATGAGCAGTTCTTC,CASSAKGGLAGVIYNEQFF,TRBJ2-1,few,TRBV9,TRBD2
TGTGCCTGGAGTCCTCCTGAGCTTATCCCTGCGTATAATGAAAAACTGTTTTTT,CAWSPPELIPAYNEKLFF,TRBJ1-4,NA,TRBV30,NA
TGTGCCAGCAGCCGGTCTCCGAGATCAACTAATGAAAAACTGTTTTTT,CASSRSPRSTNEKLFF,TRBJ1-4,NA,TRBV7-9,NA
TGTGCCAGCAGTTTACAGGGGCGCCCGAACACTGAAGCTTTCTTT,CASSLQGRPNTEAFF,TRBJ1-1,NA,TRBV6-5,TRBD1
TGTGCCAGCAGCTCACTCGGTCAGGCAGGGACGCAGTATTTT,CASSSLGQAGTQYF,TRBJ2-3,NA,TRBV11-3,NA
TGTGCCAGCAGCCCAGGTGGGGGCTTGGGCACTGAAGCTTTCTTT,CASSPGGGLGTEAFF,TRBJ1-1,NA,TRBV11-3,NA
TGCGCCAGCAGCCAAGGTTCGGGAGAGGACAATGAGCAGTTCTTC,CASSQGSGEDNEQFF,TRBJ2-1,NA,TRBV4-3,NA
TGTGCCAGTAGTTGGGACAGGGCCACGCAGTATTTT,CASSWDRATQYF,TRBJ2-3,once,TRBV19,TRBD1
TGTGCCAGACAGACAGGACTTAATGAAAAACTGTTTTTT,CARQTGLNEKLFF,TRBJ1-4,NA,TRBV2,NA